This TCR beta chain emerged from a study of cytomegalovirus exposure and HLA in healthy donors. Study-wide context: Clustering assigned about 76% of the approximately 400 genotyped donors to the Caucasian-associated ancestry cluster. The study, taken as a whole, reports: The authors later found most CMV-associated TCR beta chains appeared HLA-restricted. In an earlier analysis, productive rearrangement rates for most beta V segments clustered near 90% or 30%.

To note about this clone: Antigen specificity is unknown.

Primers: 60 Vbeta forward and 13 Jbeta reverse. Clones were sequenced by immunoSEQ multiplex PCR, and TCRdb holds only the in-frame ones, with some missing. The sample records 190,000 or so clones, about 80% being singletons. V lost 3 bases to trimming and J lost 5 bases, with 13 bases between them. There are 14 residues in the CDR3. CDR1 LNHDA and CDR2 SQIVND come from the germline V gene (reference sequence). The sequenced material came from PBMCs. This TCR was sampled from a boy aged 5-17 years in good health and CMV-seronegative. The V and J genes are TRBV19 and TRBJ1-2; D might be TRBD1 (6 bases). CDR3 DNA: TGTGCCAGTAGTATCGGGGGGCGCAGATATGGCTACACCTTC. This encodes CASSIGGRRYGYTF.